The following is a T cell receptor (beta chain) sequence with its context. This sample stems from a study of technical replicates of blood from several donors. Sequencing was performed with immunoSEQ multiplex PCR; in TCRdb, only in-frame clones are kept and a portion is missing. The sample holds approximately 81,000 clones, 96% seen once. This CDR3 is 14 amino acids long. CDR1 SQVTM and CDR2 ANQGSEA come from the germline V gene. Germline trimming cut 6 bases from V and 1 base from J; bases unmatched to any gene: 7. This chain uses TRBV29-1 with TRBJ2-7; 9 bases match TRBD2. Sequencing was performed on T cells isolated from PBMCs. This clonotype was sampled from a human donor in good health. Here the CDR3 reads CSVVAGETSYEQYF. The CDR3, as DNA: TGCAGCGTCGTAGCGGGAGAGACGTCCTACGAGCAGTACTTC.